The 9 T cell receptor beta chains below were found in one sample sequenced in a study of shared clonotypes between healthy human individuals. TCRdb's copy holds only in-frame clones and misses some; the assay was immunoSEQ multiplex PCR. Of some 2 million clones in the sample, around 96% were seen once. Terminally differentiated effector memory CD45RA+ cells were excluded by CCR7 positive selection of CD45RO-negative cells. Input material: naive CD8+ T cells sorted from blood. These receptors came from a man between 18 and 29 years old in good health.

The rearrangement uses TRBV6-1 and TRBJ2-7; 9 nucleotides line up with TRBD1. V was clipped by 6 bases and J by 2 bases; unmatched bases: 5. Germline CDR1 MNHNS, CDR2 SASEGT. The CDR3 has 14 residues. This CDR3 reads CASSGTGITYEQYF. CDR3 bases: TGTGCCAGCAGCGGGACAGGGATCACCTACGAGCAGTACTTC.

CDR3 coding DNA: TGCGCCAGCTCCCCGGGACTAATACAGTATTTT. Translation: CASSPGLIQYF. The rearrangement joins TRBV4-1 to TRBJ2-3, with 7 positions matching TRBD2. CDR1 MGHRA and CDR2 YSYEKL come from the germline V gene. V lost 8 bases and J lost 12; bases outside the gene matches: 8. This CDR3 is 11 amino acids long.

The chain is built from TRBV5-6 and TRBJ2-7; tentatively, D is TRBD2 (5 bases). Germline V CDR1 and CDR2: SGHDT, YYEEEE. The CDR3 extends over 14 amino acids. Trimming shortened V by 1 base and J by 3 bases, and 11 bases separated the two germline ends. In nucleotides, the CDR3 is TGTGCCAGCAGCTTGCCATCGGGGAACTACGAGCAGTACTTC. It specifies CASSLPSGNYEQYF.

The chain carries TRBV9 and TRBJ2-7; 7 bases line up with TRBD2. The germline CDR1 and CDR2 sequences are SGDLS and YYNGEE. The junction had 11 bases not matched to a gene; V was cut back by 0 bases and J by 5 bases. This CDR3 has 16 residues. Here the CDR3 DNA reads TGTGCCAGCAGCGTAGCGTCGGGGGAGGGAACGGACGAGCAGTACTTC. Amino acids: CASSVASGEGTDEQYF. The full variable domain, rest sourced from reference TRBV9 and TRBJ2-7, is DSGVTQTPKHLITATGQRVTLRCSPRSGDLSVYWYQQSLDQGLQFLIQYYNGEERAKGNILERFSAQQFPDLHSELNLSSLELGDSALYFCASSVASGEGTDEQYFGPGTRLTVT.

The chain couples TRBV27 to TRBJ1-5, with D hard to call. CDR3 length equals 16 residues. Germline V gene data show CDR1 as MNHEY and CDR2 as SMNVEV (reference sequence). The V gene lost 0 bases and the J gene lost 1 base, with 10 bases spanning the gap. The CDR3 sequence: CASSLSGPVSNQPQHF. The CDR3 DNA is TGTGCCAGCAGTTTATCCGGGCCGGTAAGCAATCAGCCCCAGCATTTT.

The V gene is TRBV4-1, the J gene TRBJ2-1; the D is unclear. The CDR3 runs 15 residues. The germline gives CDR1 MGHRA, CDR2 YSYEKL. The V and J ends lost 1 base and 0 bases respectively, with 7 bases between them. CDR3: CASSQGYGSYNEQFF. The CDR3 DNA follows: TGCGCCAGCAGCCAAGGGTACGGCTCCTACAATGAGCAGTTCTTC.

The chain combines TRBV6-1 with TRBJ1-5; 8 positions agree with TRBD1. The CDR3 totals 16 residues. V was pared by 2 bases and J by 6 bases, with 9 bases of the junction left unmatched. In germline, CDR1 is MNHNS, CDR2 SASEGT. DNA of the CDR3: TGTGCCAGCAGTGAAACTACGACAGGGGCGGGTCAGCCCCAGCATTTT. Translated: CASSETTTGAGQPQHF.

To note about this clone: The sample holds other DNA sequences that translate to the same CDR3. This rearrangement joins TRBV9 to TRBJ2-1, with D perhaps matching TRBD1 (6 bases). There are 13 residues in the CDR3. Trimming removed 4 bases at V and 3 bases at J, with 8 bases between. Germline CDR1 is SGDLS and CDR2 is YYNGEE. CDR3 in amino acids: CASSTDSYNEQFF. The CDR3 DNA is TGTGCCAGCAGCACGGACAGCTACAATGAGCAGTTCTTC. Full variable domain (rest looked up from reference TRBV9 and TRBJ2-1): DSGVTQTPKHLITATGQRVTLRCSPRSGDLSVYWYQQSLDQGLQFLIQYYNGEERAKGNILERFSAQQFPDLHSELNLSSLELGDSALYFCASSTDSYNEQFFGPGTRLTVL.

Comments on this clone: Within the sample, other DNA sequences also encode this same CDR3. The chain recombines TRBV11-2 with TRBJ2-2; TRBD1 aligns across 9 bases. The ends lost 8 bases at V and 3 bases at J; junction bases unmatched: 4. This CDR3 has 14 residues. Germline V gene lookup returns CDR1 SGHAT and CDR2 FQNNGV. The CDR3 loop is CASSRTGDTGELFF. DNA for the CDR3: TGTGCCAGCTCTCGGACAGGGGACACCGGGGAGCTGTTTTTT.